This T cell receptor beta chain was observed in a study of radiotherapy plus CTLA-4 blockade in lung cancer. Libraries were prepared by immunoSEQ multiplex PCR; TCRdb keeps only in-frame clonotypes and omits some of them. The table shows approximately 94,000 clones, with approximately 78% occurring only once. CDR1 is MDHEN and CDR2 is SYDVKM in the germline V gene. CDR3 size: 15 residues. V gave up 6 bases and J gave up 9 bases; unmatched junction bases: 9. J is TRBJ2-1 and V is TRBV28, with 12 bases identical to TRBD2. Sequenced material: peripheral blood, taken from a patient treated with radiotherapy plus ipilimumab. The clonotype comes from a human donor with non-small cell lung cancer that progressed on radiotherapy plus ipilimumab. CDR3 residues: CASSRLAGEVCEQFF. The DNA for the CDR3 is TGTGCCAGCAGCAGACTAGCGGGAGAGGTTTGTGAGCAGTTCTTC.